The rows below give T cell receptor beta chains drawn from one sample of a study of graft-versus-host responses after intestinal transplantation. The antigens of these receptors remain unknown. The repertoire was sequenced with immunoSEQ multiplex PCR; TCRdb's copy has only in-frame clones and lacks some. The sample consists of 85,000 to 100,000 clones, just over 90% of them appearing once. Specimen: unstimulated CD8+ T cells sorted from spleen or lymph node cells, collected before intestinal transplant. All receptors derive from a human donor who received an intestinal transplant. The CDR3 runs from the conserved cysteine through the conserved F or W. A D gene is named only where the DNA matches it firmly. For some rows the clone size is stated as once, few or many, or as a class when expanded; others skip it.

NA,TRBD2,TRBJ2-7,TRBV27,CASSLRGEGYEQYF,TGTGCCAGCAGTTTGCGGGGGGAGGGATACGAGCAGTACTTC
few,NA,TRBJ1-4,TRBV7-9,CASSPAPGGDEKLFF,TGTGCCAGCAGCCCCGCTCCTGGAGGGGATGAAAAACTGTTTTTT
once,TRBD2,TRBJ2-2,TRBV29-1,CSVDGGAGTGELFF,TGCAGCGTCGACGGGGGGGCTGGTACCGGGGAGCTGTTTTTT
NA,NA,TRBJ1-2,TRBV29-1,CSVRQVYGYTF,TGCAGCGTACGACAGGTCTATGGCTACACCTTC
NA,NA,TRBJ1-2,TRBV15,CATSRDLQGGNYGYTF,TGTGCCACCAGCAGAGATTTACAGGGTGGGAACTATGGCTACACCTTC
NA,NA,TRBJ1-4,TRBV4-1,CASSQGQGTTNEKLFF,TGCGCCAGCAGCCAAGGGCAGGGAACAACTAATGAAAAACTGTTTTTT
NA,TRBD1,TRBJ1-2,TRBV19,CASSPWDRPNYGYTF,TGTGCCAGTAGTCCGTGGGACAGGCCTAACTATGGCTACACCTTC
NA,TRBD1,TRBJ1-3,TRBV29-1,CRPLGQGAPAGNTIYF,TGCAGACCTCTTGGACAGGGGGCTCCGGCTGGAAACACCATATATTTT
NA,TRBD1,TRBJ1-4,TRBV4-3,CASSHLRTGGLELFF,TGCGCCAGCAGCCACCTTCGGACAGGGGGCTTGGAACTGTTTTTT
NA,NA,TRBJ2-3,TRBV5-1,CASSSAGDYRGTDTQYF,TGCGCCAGCAGCTCAGCGGGCGACTATAGGGGCACAGATACGCAGTATTTT
NA,TRBD1,TRBJ1-1,TRBV7-9,CASSPLPGQEKTEAFF,TGTGCCAGCAGCCCGTTACCGGGACAGGAGAAAACTGAAGCTTTCTTT
few,TRBD1,TRBJ1-1,TRBV30,CAWSETGTTEAFF,TGTGCCTGGAGTGAGACAGGGACCACTGAAGCTTTCTTT
NA,NA,TRBJ2-7,TRBV10-3,CAIRGGGAISYEQYF,TGTGCCATCAGAGGGGGGGGAGCGATCAGCTACGAGCAGTACTTC
few,NA,TRBJ1-4,TRBV2,CASSTHRQITNEKLFF,TGTGCCAGCAGTACTCATAGACAGATCACTAATGAAAAACTGTTTTTT
once,NA,TRBJ1-6,TRBV7-8,CASSLGGRYNSPLHF,TGTGCCAGCAGCTTAGGAGGGCGCTATAATTCACCCCTCCACTTT
NA,TRBD1,TRBJ1-5,TRBV9,CASSEGAAGSQPQHF,TGTGCCAGCAGCGAGGGGGCCGCAGGGAGTCAGCCCCAGCATTTT
NA,TRBD1,TRBJ2-1,TRBV11-3,CASSLGPSGQGHEQFF,TGTGCCAGCAGCTTAGGTCCCTCGGGACAGGGCCATGAGCAGTTCTTC
NA,TRBD1,TRBJ1-1,TRBV7-2,CASSTPTGWNTEAFF,TGTGCCAGCAGCACTCCGACAGGGTGGAACACTGAAGCTTTCTTT
NA,NA,TRBJ2-2,TRBV13,CASSSTGTNTGELFF,TGTGCCAGCAGCTCTACAGGAACGAACACCGGGGAGCTGTTTTTT
NA,NA,TRBJ1-1,TRBV29-1,CSVEVETQVGEAFF,TGCAGCGTTGAAGTCGAGACACAAGTAGGTGAAGCTTTCTTT
NA,NA,TRBJ1-1,TRBV6-5,CASSYVRQSTEAFF,TGTGCCAGCAGTTACGTCCGACAGAGCACTGAAGCTTTCTTT
NA,NA,TRBJ1-4,TRBV4-3,CASSQDGGFNEKLFF,TGCGCCAGCAGCCAAGACGGGGGTTTTAATGAAAAACTGTTTTTT
NA,TRBD1,TRBJ1-2,TRBV27,CASSSSWTGGYGYTF,TGTGCCAGCAGTTCTTCTTGGACAGGGGGCTATGGCTACACCTTC
NA,TRBD1,TRBJ2-3,TRBV18,CASSPQGARTDTQYF,TGTGCCAGCTCGCCACAGGGGGCGCGAACAGATACGCAGTATTTT
NA,NA,TRBJ1-5,TRBV15,CATSRDRGSNQPQHF,TGTGCCACCAGCAGAGACAGGGGTAGCAATCAGCCCCAGCATTTT
NA,TRBD1,TRBJ1-2,TRBV18,CASTRRDSTDGYTF,TGTGCCAGCACGAGACGGGACAGTACTGATGGCTACACCTTC
once,TRBD1,TRBJ1-1,TRBV4-3,CASSQATGQTMNTEAFF,TGCGCCAGCAGCCAGGCGACAGGGCAAACCATGAACACTGAAGCTTTCTTT
NA,NA,TRBJ2-3,TRBV7-8,CASSLGVSTDTQYF,TGTGCCAGCAGCTTAGGCGTAAGCACAGATACGCAGTATTTT
NA,TRBD1,TRBJ2-7,TRBV7-9,CASSLTGELTYEQYF,TGTGCCAGCAGCCTTACAGGGGAACTAACGTACGAGCAGTACTTC
NA,TRBD2,TRBJ2-2,TRBV9,CASRAGGAHTGELFF,TGTGCCAGCAGAGCCGGGGGGGCCCACACCGGGGAGCTGTTTTTT
NA,TRBD1,TRBJ1-2,TRBV29-1,CSVYNRGHGYTF,TGCAGCGTATACAACAGGGGACATGGCTACACCTTC
NA,TRBD1,TRBJ2-2,TRBV7-6,CASSSGQGTGELFF,TGTGCCAGCAGCTCTGGACAGGGAACCGGGGAGCTGTTTTTT
NA,TRBD2,TRBJ2-2,TRBV9,CASSSGGANTGELFF,TGTGCCAGCAGTAGCGGGGGGGCGAACACCGGGGAGCTGTTTTTT